Following are 2 T cell receptor beta chains from one sample sequenced in a study of T cells in Graves' hyperthyroidism and ophthalmopathy. Amplified TCR beta CDR3 regions came from RNA transcripts. In the first-round RT-PCR of the TCR CDR3, the HTBI primer set was used. TCRdb called the multiplex PCR reads again in MiXCR, with one record for every CDR3 protein. This repertoire shows 200,000 to 250,000 distinct CDR3 sequences, roughly 15% found once; its top ten account for approximately 50%. The specimen was blood. These receptors were taken from a man aged 50 or older with Graves' hyperthyroidism.

The rearrangement uses TRBV13 and TRBJ2-1, with 12 bases lining up with TRBD1. The germline V gene has CDR1 PRHDT and CDR2 FYEKMQ (reference sequence). CDR3 length equals 16 residues. V lost 5 bases, J lost 9 bases, and 11 bases stayed unmatched. This CDR3 reads CASSLRDRGHYGEQFF. CDR3 nucleotide sequence: TGTGCCAGCAGCCTACGGGACAGGGGGCACTATGGTGAGCAGTTCTTC.

This clonotype has more than one count but fewer than ten. With a much larger clone just one base away, this may be a read error. The rearrangement links TRBV6-2 or TRBV6-3 to TRBJ2-5; the D gene could be TRBD1 or TRBD2 (5 bases each). V was clipped by 6 bases and J by 3 bases, with 17 bases between them. This CDR3 has 15 residues. From germline, CDR1 is MNHEY and CDR2 SVGEGT. The CDR3 protein is CASRLTGTREETQYF. For the CDR3, the DNA is TGTGCCAGCAGACTAACCGGGACGCGAGAAGAGACCCAGTACTTC.